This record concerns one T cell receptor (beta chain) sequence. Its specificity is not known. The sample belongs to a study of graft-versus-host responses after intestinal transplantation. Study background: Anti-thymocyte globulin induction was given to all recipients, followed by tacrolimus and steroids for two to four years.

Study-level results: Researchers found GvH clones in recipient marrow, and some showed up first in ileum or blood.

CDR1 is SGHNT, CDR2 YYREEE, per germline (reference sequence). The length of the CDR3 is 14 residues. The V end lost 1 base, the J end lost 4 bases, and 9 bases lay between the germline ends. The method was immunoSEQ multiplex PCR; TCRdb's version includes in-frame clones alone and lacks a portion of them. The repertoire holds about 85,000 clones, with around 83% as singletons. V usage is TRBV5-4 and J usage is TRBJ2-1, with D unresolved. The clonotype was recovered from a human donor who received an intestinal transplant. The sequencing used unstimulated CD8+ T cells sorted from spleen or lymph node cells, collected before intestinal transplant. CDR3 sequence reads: CASSLFAVYNEQFF. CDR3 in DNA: TGTGCCAGCAGCTTGTTTGCAGTGTACAATGAGCAGTTCTTC. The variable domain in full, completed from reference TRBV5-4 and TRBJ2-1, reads ETGVTQSPTHLIKTRGQQVTLRCSSQSGHNTVSWYQQALGQGPQFIFQYYREEENGRGNFPPRFSGLQFPNYSSELNVNALELDDSALYLCASSLFAVYNEQFFGPGTRLTVL.